This T cell receptor (beta chain) was found in a study of blood T cell repertoires in COVID-19. This CDR3 has 12 amino acids. V lost 5 bases and J lost 9, with 8 bases in between. The germline CDR1 and CDR2 sequences are MNHEY and SVGEGT. Clones were sequenced by immunoSEQ multiplex PCR, and TCRdb holds only the in-frame ones, with some missing. The data contain about 82,000 clones, roughly 80% of them seen just once; the ten biggest clones take up more than 10%. The clonotype was recovered from a woman between 35 and 50 years old with active or convalescent COVID-19. Sequenced material: peripheral blood. The V gene is TRBV6-2 or TRBV6-3, the J gene TRBJ1-6; D is unclear. DNA for the CDR3: TGTGCCAGCAGTACCTATCTTTCACCCCTCCACTTT. It yields the protein CASSTYLSPLHF.